The source of this TCR beta chain is a study of blood T cell repertoires in COVID-19. For the study at large: From the United States, Italy and Spain came samples of acute and convalescent COVID-19. From T cells, B-cell-depleted T cells, or PBMCs came the material, which was cDNA or gDNA.

The CDR3 totals 14 residues. Trimming took 4 bases from V and 3 from J, leaving 10 bases between them. Germline-derived CDR1 and CDR2 are SNHLY and FYNNEI. Seattle patients were enrolled while actively infected and followed longitudinally. The method was immunoSEQ multiplex PCR; TCRdb's version includes in-frame clones alone and lacks a portion of them. The table has 70,000 to 100,000 clones, around 88% seen once. This sequence originates from a woman aged 55 to 70 with COVID-19, enrolled during active disease. The rearrangement uses TRBV2 and TRBJ1-3; D is undetermined. Sequencing was performed on peripheral blood. Here the CDR3 reads CASSGTLSGNTIYF. DNA for the CDR3: TGTGCCAGCAGTGGTACGTTGAGTGGAAACACCATATATTTT.